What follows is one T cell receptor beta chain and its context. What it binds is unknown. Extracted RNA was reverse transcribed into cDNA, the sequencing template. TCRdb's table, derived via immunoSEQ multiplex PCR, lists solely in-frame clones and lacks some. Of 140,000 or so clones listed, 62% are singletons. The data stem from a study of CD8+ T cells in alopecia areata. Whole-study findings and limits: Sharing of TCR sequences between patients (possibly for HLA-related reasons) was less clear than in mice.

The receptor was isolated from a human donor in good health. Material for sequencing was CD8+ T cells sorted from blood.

The CDR3 DNA follows: TGTGCCAGCAGCTTAATATTCGAGACTAGCGGATCCTACGAGCAGTACTTC. Its protein is CASSLIFETSGSYEQYF. The chain recombines TRBV7-9 with TRBJ2-7; TRBD2 aligns across 9 bases. Trimming took 2 bases from V and 1 from J; bases not matched to a gene: 9. The germline V gene encodes CDR1 SEHNR and CDR2 FQNEAQ (reference sequence). The CDR3 runs to 17 residues. The full variable domain, its missing parts supplied by reference TRBV7-9 and TRBJ2-7, is DTGVSQNPRHKITKRGQNVTFRCDPISEHNRLYWYRQTLGQGPEFLTYFQNEAQLEKSRLLSDRFSAERPKGSFSTLEIQRTEQGDSAMYLCASSLIFETSGSYEQYFGPGTRLTVT.